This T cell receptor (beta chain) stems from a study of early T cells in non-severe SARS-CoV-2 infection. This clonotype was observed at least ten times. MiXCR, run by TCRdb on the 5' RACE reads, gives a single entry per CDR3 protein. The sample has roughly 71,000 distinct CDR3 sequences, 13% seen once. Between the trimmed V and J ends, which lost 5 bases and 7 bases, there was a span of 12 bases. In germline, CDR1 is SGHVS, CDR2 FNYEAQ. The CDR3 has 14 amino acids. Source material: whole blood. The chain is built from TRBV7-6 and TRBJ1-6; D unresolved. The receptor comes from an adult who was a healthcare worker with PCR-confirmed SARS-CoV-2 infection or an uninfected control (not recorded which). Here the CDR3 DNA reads TGTGCCAGCAGCGCCGGACCCCGCAATTCACCCCTCCACTTT. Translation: CASSAGPRNSPLHF.